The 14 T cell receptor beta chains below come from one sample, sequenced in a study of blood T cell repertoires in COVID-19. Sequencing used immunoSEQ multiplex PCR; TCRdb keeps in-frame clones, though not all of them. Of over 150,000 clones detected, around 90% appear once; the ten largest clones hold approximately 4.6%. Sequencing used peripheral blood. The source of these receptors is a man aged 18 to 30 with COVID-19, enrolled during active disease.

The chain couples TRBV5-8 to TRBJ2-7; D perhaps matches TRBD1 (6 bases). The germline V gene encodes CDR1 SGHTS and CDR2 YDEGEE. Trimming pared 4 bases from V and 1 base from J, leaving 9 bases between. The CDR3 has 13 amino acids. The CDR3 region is CASSNGQSYEQYF. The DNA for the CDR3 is TGTGCCAGCAGCAACGGACAGTCCTACGAGCAGTACTTC.

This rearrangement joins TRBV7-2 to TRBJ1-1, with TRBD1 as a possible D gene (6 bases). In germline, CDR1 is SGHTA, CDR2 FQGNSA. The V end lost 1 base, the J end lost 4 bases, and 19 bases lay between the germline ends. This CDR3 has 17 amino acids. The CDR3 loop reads CASSLGRWTAVPTEAFF. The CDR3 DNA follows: TGTGCCAGCAGCTTAGGAAGATGGACAGCAGTTCCCACTGAAGCTTTCTTT.

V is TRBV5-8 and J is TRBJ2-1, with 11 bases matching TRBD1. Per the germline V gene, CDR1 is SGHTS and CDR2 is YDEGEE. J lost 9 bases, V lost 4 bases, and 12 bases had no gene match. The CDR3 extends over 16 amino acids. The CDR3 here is CASSPGTGGLQGEQFF. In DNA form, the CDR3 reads TGTGCCAGCAGCCCCGGGACAGGGGGGTTACAAGGTGAGCAGTTCTTC.

This CDR3 reads CASSVRGGLNTEAFF. Here the CDR3 DNA reads TGTGCCAGCAGCGTACGAGGCGGTCTGAACACTGAAGCTTTCTTT. The chain carries TRBV9 and TRBJ1-1; D remains unclear. With 1 base removed from V and 0 bases from J, the gap between germline ends came to 10 bases. Germline CDR1 and CDR2: SGDLS and YYNGEE. This CDR3 comprises 15 residues.

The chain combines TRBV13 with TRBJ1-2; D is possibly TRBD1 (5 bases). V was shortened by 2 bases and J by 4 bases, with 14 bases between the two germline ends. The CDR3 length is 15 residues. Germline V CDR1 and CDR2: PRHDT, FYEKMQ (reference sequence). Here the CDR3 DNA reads TGTGCCAGCAGCTTACCCTCGGAGGGGAGCTATGGCTACACCTTC. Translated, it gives CASSLPSEGSYGYTF. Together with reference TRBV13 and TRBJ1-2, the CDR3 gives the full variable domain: AAGVIQSPRHLIKEKRETATLKCYPIPRHDTVYWYQQGPGQDPQFLISFYEKMQSDKGSIPDRFSAQQFSDYHSELNMSSLELGDSALYFCASSLPSEGSYGYTFGSGTRLTVV.

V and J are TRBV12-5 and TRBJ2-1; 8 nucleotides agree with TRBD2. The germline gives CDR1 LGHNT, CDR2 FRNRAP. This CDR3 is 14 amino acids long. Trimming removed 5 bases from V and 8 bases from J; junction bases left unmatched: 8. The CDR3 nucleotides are TGTGCTAGTGGTCCCGGACTAGCTCGGCATGAGCAGTTCTTC. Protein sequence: CASGPGLARHEQFF.

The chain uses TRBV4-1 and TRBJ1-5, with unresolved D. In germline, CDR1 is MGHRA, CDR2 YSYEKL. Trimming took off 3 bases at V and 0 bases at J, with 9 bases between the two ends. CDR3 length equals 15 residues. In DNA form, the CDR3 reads TGCGCCAGCAGCCAGAAACCAGATAGCAATCAGCCCCAGCATTTT. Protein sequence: CASSQKPDSNQPQHF.

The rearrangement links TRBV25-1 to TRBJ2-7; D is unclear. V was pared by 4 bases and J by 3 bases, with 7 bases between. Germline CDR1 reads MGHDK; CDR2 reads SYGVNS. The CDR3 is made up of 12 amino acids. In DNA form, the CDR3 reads TGTGCCAGCAGTGCCTCCGGCTACGAGCAGTACTTC. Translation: CASSASGYEQYF.

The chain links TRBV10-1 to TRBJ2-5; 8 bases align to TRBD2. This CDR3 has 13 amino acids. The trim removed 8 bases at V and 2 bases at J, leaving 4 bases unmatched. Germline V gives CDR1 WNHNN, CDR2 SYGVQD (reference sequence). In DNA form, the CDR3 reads TGCGCCAGCCTCCCGGGGGGGCAAGAGACCCAGTACTTC. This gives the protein CASLPGGQETQYF.

The CDR3 sequence is CASSTTDSSYNSPLHF. The CDR3 DNA reads TGCGCCAGCAGCACCACGGACAGCTCCTATAATTCACCCCTCCACTTT. The V and J genes are TRBV5-1 and TRBJ1-6; D is perhaps TRBD1 (6 bases). CDR3 size: 16 residues. Trimming shortened V by 4 bases and J by 0 bases, and 11 bases separated the two germline ends. CDR1 is SGHRS and CDR2 is YFSETQ in the germline V gene.

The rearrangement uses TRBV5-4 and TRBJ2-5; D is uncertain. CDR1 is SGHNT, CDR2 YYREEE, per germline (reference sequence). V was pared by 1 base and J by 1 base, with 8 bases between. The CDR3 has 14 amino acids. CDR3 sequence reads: CASSLWAAQETQYF. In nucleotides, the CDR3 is TGTGCCAGCAGCTTGTGGGCAGCCCAAGAGACCCAGTACTTC.

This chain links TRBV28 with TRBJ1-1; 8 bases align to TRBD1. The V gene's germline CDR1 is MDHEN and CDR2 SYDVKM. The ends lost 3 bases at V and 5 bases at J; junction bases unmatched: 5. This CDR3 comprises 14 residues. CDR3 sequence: CASSFQGAKTEAFF. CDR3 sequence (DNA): TGTGCCAGCAGTTTTCAGGGGGCAAAGACTGAAGCTTTCTTT.

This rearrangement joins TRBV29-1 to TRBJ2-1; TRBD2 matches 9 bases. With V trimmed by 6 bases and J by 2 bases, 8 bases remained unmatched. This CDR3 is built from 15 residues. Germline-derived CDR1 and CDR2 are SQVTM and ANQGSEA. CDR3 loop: CSVHPGLAAYNEQFF. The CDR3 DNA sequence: TGCAGCGTACACCCGGGACTAGCTGCCTACAATGAGCAGTTCTTC.

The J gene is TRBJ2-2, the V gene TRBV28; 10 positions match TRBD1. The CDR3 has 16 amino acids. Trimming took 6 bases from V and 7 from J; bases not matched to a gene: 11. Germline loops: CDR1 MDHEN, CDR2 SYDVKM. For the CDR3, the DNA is TGTGCCAGCAGCCCTGGACAGGGGGAAATCAGCGGGGAGCTGTTTTTT. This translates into CASSPGQGEISGELFF.